This T cell receptor beta chain was sequenced in a study of shared clonotypes between healthy human individuals. This CDR3 is 16 amino acids long. Looked up from germline, CDR1 is MNHNY and CDR2 is SVGAGI (reference sequence). Trimming took off 2 bases at V and 3 bases at J, with 16 bases between the two ends. Study-wide results and limits: Clonotypes shared by all four sorted-subset donors had higher generation probabilities than non-shared clonotypes. Naive CD4 clonotypes were shared across a handful of donors at about 5%. Generally, naive subsets (rather than memory subsets) showed larger estimated richness.

Naive CD8 cells, CD45RO-negative and positively selected for CCR7, excluded terminally differentiated effector memory CD45RA+ cells. It was 200 to 250 ng DNA, about 30,000 T cell genomes, that sorted-subset replicate PCRs used. The protocol was immunoSEQ multiplex PCR, while the TCRdb copy is restricted to in-frame clones and leaves out a portion. The profile shows about 2 million clones, about 94% of them singletons. On this clone itself: No antigen is known for it.

The chain is built from TRBV6-6 and TRBJ1-1, with D possibly being TRBD1 (5 bases). The sequenced material came from naive CD8+ T cells sorted from blood. The receptor was isolated from a man aged 18-30 years in good health. The CDR3 coding sequence is TGTGCCAGCAGTTACGGGAAGGAGGGGTCTTACACTGAAGCTTTCTTT. Protein sequence: CASSYGKEGSYTEAFF.